This section outlines one T cell receptor (beta chain) sequence together with its context. Antigen unknown. This entry belongs to a study of shared clonotypes between healthy human individuals. Study findings and constraints: The study drew on few donors, limiting represented genetic and exposure-history diversity.

The study enrolled healthy HIV-negative adults without recent acute infections or vaccinations as donors. Methods used by the authors: ImmunoSEQ gave junction-only sequences without quality scores, so filtering differed. The assay was immunoSEQ multiplex PCR, and TCRdb's table has in-frame clones only and misses some. The V and J calls and clone size come from that table; D and trimming were worked out from the DNA. This repertoire shows 850,000 to 1,100,000 clones, 77% found once; its top ten account for almost 0.9%. The CDR3 consists of 14 residues. The germline gives CDR1 SNHLY, CDR2 FYNNEI. V was trimmed by 8 bases and J by 1 base, leaving 14 bases between them.

This clonotype was sampled from a man aged 18 to 29 in good health. Some clones in this sample may be carry-over from other donors' samples. The sample consisted of memory CD4+ T cells from PBMCs. Noted subset: CD45RA-negative fraction. The J gene is TRBJ1-1, the V gene TRBV2; D may be TRBD1 (6 bases). The CDR3 DNA reads TGTGCCAGCGGGGGGCGGGTGGAGAACACTGAAGCTTTCTTT. Amino acids: CASGGRVENTEAFF.